These 25 T cell receptor beta chains were sequenced from one sample in a study of T cell repertoires in cytomegalovirus infection. In TCRdb, the reads were re-called with MiXCR into one record per CDR3 protein. The repertoire has about 920,000 distinct CDR3 sequences, 30% to 40% of them found once; the top ten carry around an eighth. No antigen is known for these receptors. The sample was cultured CD8+ T cells from PBMCs, taken from culture after CMV antigen stimulation. The receptor set was obtained from a human donor in good health (CMV status not recorded). Some clones in this sample may be carry-over from other donors' samples.

The table lists this clonotype with a few counts. CDR3 protein: CASSLLAGDGYTF. In DNA form, the CDR3 reads TGTGCCAGCAGCTTATTAGCAGGGGATGGCTACACCTTC. The chain joins TRBV7-8 to TRBJ1-2, with D maybe TRBD1 (6 bases). The CDR3 is 13 amino acids. The V gene lost 2 bases and the J gene lost 6 bases, with 10 bases spanning the gap. The germline CDR1 and CDR2 sequences are SGHVS and FQNEAQ.

This clonotype was recorded a few times. The chain carries TRBV7-9 and TRBJ1-1; the D is unclear. CDR1 and CDR2 (germline): SEHNR, FQNEAQ (reference sequence). Trimming removed 5 bases at V and 6 bases at J, with 10 bases between. This CDR3 spans 12 amino acids. For the CDR3, the DNA is TGTGCCAGCAGCCCCCCCCTGGCTGAAGCTTTCTTT. It yields the protein CASSPPLAEAFF.

This clonotype was counted a few times. The chain has TRBV20-1 and TRBJ2-7; possibly TRBD2 for D (5 bases). Trimming shortened V by 6 bases and J by 3 bases, and 15 bases separated the two germline ends. Germline V gene sequence: CDR1 DFQATT, CDR2 SNEGSKA (reference sequence). The CDR3 runs 13 residues. The CDR3 reads CSATGLEFYEQYF. CDR3 in DNA: TGCAGTGCGACTGGACTCGAATTCTACGAGCAGTACTTC.

This clonotype was counted ten times or more. The chain has TRBV7-8 and TRBJ2-5; a possible D gene is TRBD2 (6 bases). V was shortened by 5 bases and J by 1 base, with 20 bases between the two germline ends. The length of the CDR3 is 17 residues. Germline-derived CDR1 and CDR2 are SGHVS and FQNEAQ. CDR3 sequence: CASSARRDPGGQETQYF. The CDR3 DNA is TGTGCCAGCAGCGCAAGAAGGGACCCCGGGGGCCAAGAGACCCAGTACTTC.

This clonotype was counted at least ten times. The chain couples TRBV7-8 to TRBJ2-7; D is ambiguous. Germline V lookup: CDR1 SGHVS, CDR2 FQNEAQ. The CDR3 totals 14 residues. The V end was cut by 6 bases, the J end by 1 base, with 13 bases between. The chain's CDR3 is CASSGTGISYEQYV. For the CDR3, the DNA is TGTGCCAGCAGTGGCACCGGAATTTCCTACGAGCAGTACGTC.

This clonotype was counted only a few times. One end of the junction does not line up with germline, which may come from a read error. The chain uses TRBV7-7 and TRBJ2-3; no firm D call. This CDR3 is 15 amino acids long. Germline assignment: CDR1 SSHAT and CDR2 FNYEAQ (reference sequence). The CDR3 sequence: CASSPPVQLVSTQYF. The CDR3 DNA follows: TGTGCTAGCAGCCCCCCGGTGCAGTTGGTCTCTACGCAGTATTTT. Drawing the rest from reference TRBV7-7 and TRBJ2-3, the complete variable domain is GAGVSQSPRYKVTKRGQDVTLRCDPISSHATLYWYQQALGQGPEFLTYFNYEAQPDKSGLPSDRFSAERPEGSISTLTIQRTEQRDSAMYRCASSPPVQLVSTQYFGPGTRLTVL.

This chain links TRBV4-1 with TRBJ2-1, with 12 nucleotides matching TRBD2. V dropped 6 bases and J dropped 5; count of bases not matched to a gene: 8. The CDR3 runs to 16 residues. In germline, CDR1 is MGHRA, CDR2 YSYEKL. The chain's CDR3 is CASRLAGGLNHNEQFF. DNA of the CDR3: TGCGCCAGCAGACTAGCGGGGGGCCTTAACCACAATGAGCAGTTCTTC.

This clonotype was seen ten or more times. This rearrangement joins TRBV7-2 to TRBJ2-3; no reliable D call. The CDR3 covers 14 residues. The V end lost 3 bases, the J end lost 1 base, and 8 bases lay between the germline ends. Germline V gene lookup returns CDR1 SGHTA and CDR2 FQGNSA. CDR3 bases: TGTGCCAGCAGCTTCGTCGTGGGCACAGATACGCAGTATTTT. Translating gives CASSFVVGTDTQYF.

The V gene is TRBV27, the J gene TRBJ1-1; no reliable D call. The CDR3 runs to 13 residues. Trimming removed 8 bases at V and 2 bases at J, with 12 bases between. The germline V gene encodes CDR1 MNHEY and CDR2 SMNVEV (reference sequence). The CDR3 region is CASQISDNTEAFF. In nucleotides, the CDR3 is TGTGCCAGCCAAATCAGCGATAACACTGAAGCTTTCTTT.

This chain links TRBV9 with TRBJ1-2; tentative D call: TRBD1 (5 bases). Germline CDR1 SGDLS, CDR2 YYNGEE. The length of the CDR3 is 12 residues. Trimming took off 2 bases at V and 5 bases at J, with 7 bases between the two ends. DNA of the CDR3: TGTGCCAGCAGCGTCAGGGCTTATGGCTACACCTTC. This sequence encodes CASSVRAYGYTF. The full variable domain, rest sourced from reference TRBV9 and TRBJ1-2, is DSGVTQTPKHLITATGQRVTLRCSPRSGDLSVYWYQQSLDQGLQFLIQYYNGEERAKGNILERFSAQQFPDLHSELNLSSLELGDSALYFCASSVRAYGYTFGSGTRLTVV.

The chain carries TRBV7-4 and TRBJ2-3; TRBD1 agrees at 10 bases. Germline trimming cut 4 bases from V and 5 bases from J; bases unmatched to any gene: 9. This CDR3 contains 16 residues. Looked up from germline, CDR1 is SGHVT and CDR2 is SQSDAQ. CDR3 residues: CASSSTGTGVIDTQYF. CDR3 DNA: TGTGCCAGCAGCTCTACCGGGACAGGGGTCATAGATACGCAGTATTTT.

The V gene is TRBV5-8, the J gene TRBJ1-6, with unresolved D. CDR1 SGHTS and CDR2 YDEGEE come from the germline V gene. Trimming removed 4 bases from V and 8 bases from J, with 16 bases in between. The CDR3 sequence is 15 residues long. The CDR3 is CASSPSGSRDSPLHF. The CDR3 DNA reads TGTGCCAGCAGCCCGTCCGGGTCGAGAGATTCACCCCTCCACTTT.

The table lists this clonotype with many counts. The genes are TRBV4-1 and TRBJ2-1, with D tentatively TRBD2 (6 bases). The CDR3 covers 16 residues. V lost 0 bases and J 8 bases, leaving 17 bases between the germline ends. Germline lookup yields CDR1 MGHRA and CDR2 YSYEKL. CDR3: CASSQDPLAIDDEQFF. In nucleotides, the CDR3 is TGCGCCAGCAGCCAAGATCCTCTAGCGATCGACGATGAGCAGTTCTTC.

This clonotype was seen many times. The genes are TRBV12-3 or TRBV12-4 and TRBJ2-1; no definite D call. This CDR3 contains 14 residues. V gave up 7 bases and J gave up 3 bases, with 13 bases separating them. The CDR3 DNA follows: TGTGCCAGCACCCATACTTCCCTCTACAATGAGCAGTTCTTC. This encodes CASTHTSLYNEQFF.

This clonotype was recorded a few times. The chain is built from TRBV4-3 and TRBJ2-1; TRBD2 aligns across 8 bases. CDR1 and CDR2 (germline): LGHNA, YSLEER. The V segment lost 0 bases and the J segment 4 bases; nucleotides outside the gene matches: 8. CDR3 length: 17 residues. CDR3 DNA sequence: TGCGCCAGCAGCCAAGAATCCGGACTAGCAGGTTACAATGAGCAGTTCTTC. Its protein is CASSQESGLAGYNEQFF.

CDR3 sequence (DNA): TGTGCCAGCAGAAGACGGGGACAGGAGTCGAACACTGAAGCTTTCTTT. This translates into CASRRRGQESNTEAFF. The rearrangement uses TRBV2 and TRBJ1-1; TRBD1 matches at 8 bases. After removal of 6 bases from V and 1 base from J, the junction contained 10 bases not matched to a gene. The CDR3 runs 16 residues. Germline-derived CDR1 and CDR2 are SNHLY and FYNNEI.

CDR3 loop: CASSGLEGFNQPQHF. DNA of the CDR3: TGTGCCAGTAGTGGGTTAGAAGGGTTCAATCAGCCCCAGCATTTT. V and J are TRBV19 and TRBJ1-5; D remains unclear. Germline CDR1 LNHDA, CDR2 SQIVND (reference sequence). Trimming pared 5 bases from V and 3 bases from J, leaving 14 bases between. This CDR3 has 15 residues.

The V call is TRBV10-3, the J call TRBJ2-1; TRBD2 might be the D (6 bases). Trimming removed 4 bases at V and 8 bases at J, with 15 bases between. There are 14 residues in the CDR3. Germline lookup yields CDR1 ENHRY and CDR2 SYGVKD. The CDR3, as DNA: TGTGCCATCAGTGGGGGGAGTAGCGGACATGAGCAGTTCTTC. Its translation is CAISGGSSGHEQFF.

The V call is TRBV19, the J call TRBJ2-7; TRBD1 matches 10 bases. The V gene's germline CDR1 is LNHDA and CDR2 SQIVND (reference sequence). V dropped 3 bases and J dropped 2; count of bases not matched to a gene: 4. The CDR3 is made up of 15 amino acids. In DNA form, the CDR3 reads TGTGCCAGTAGTATGGCCGGGACAGGGGCCTACGAGCAGTACTTC. It codes for CASSMAGTGAYEQYF.

In its sample, this clonotype was seen a few times. The chain is built from TRBV5-5 and TRBJ2-5, with TRBD1 matching over 7 bases. Germline V gives CDR1 SGHKS, CDR2 YYEKEE (reference sequence). J lost 5 bases, V lost 4 bases, and 8 bases had no gene match. The CDR3 runs to 14 residues. As DNA, the CDR3 is TGTGCCAGCAGCCCCGGGACAGCGGTGGAGACCCAGTACTTC. Amino acid sequence: CASSPGTAVETQYF. The entire variable domain, with the rest obtained from reference TRBV5-5 and TRBJ2-5, is as follows: DAGVTQSPTHLIKTRGQQVTLRCSPISGHKSVSWYQQVLGQGPQFIFQYYEKEERGRGNFPDRFSARQFPNYSSELNVNALLLGDSALYLCASSPGTAVETQYFGPGTRLLVL.

This clonotype was seen more than once but under ten times. The CDR3 DNA reads as TGTGCCAGCAAAAGGGTAGGAGAGACCCAGTACTTC. Its protein is CASKRVGETQYF. V gene TRBV5-8 combines with J gene TRBJ2-5; D call uncertain. Germline-derived CDR1 and CDR2 are SGHTS and YDEGEE. V lost 6 bases and J lost 4, with 10 bases in between. The CDR3 spans 12 residues. The variable domain in full, with the rest retrieved from reference TRBV5-8 and TRBJ2-5, is EAGVTQSPTHLIKTRGQQATLRCSPISGHTSVYWYQQALGLGLQFLLWYDEGEERNRGNFPPRFSGRQFPNYSSELNVNALELEDSALYLCASKRVGETQYFGPGTRLLVL.

This sequence joins TRBV19 and TRBJ1-2, with 10 bases lining up with TRBD1. After removal of 7 bases from V and 9 bases from J, the junction contained 11 bases not matched to a gene. Looked up from germline, CDR1 is LNHDA and CDR2 is SQIVND (reference sequence). The CDR3 runs to 14 residues. Written as DNA, the CDR3 is TGTGCCAGTACCTTGTCTGGGACAGGGGTAAGCTACACCTTC. Translated: CASTLSGTGVSYTF.

The rearrangement joins TRBV7-2 to TRBJ1-5; a weak D match, TRBD1 (5 bases). Trimming pared 3 bases from V and 8 bases from J, leaving 11 bases between. This CDR3 has 13 residues. The germline V gene has CDR1 SGHTA and CDR2 FQGNSA. CDR3 in DNA: TGTGCCAGCAGCTTTCAGGGATTTGAGCCCCAGCATTTT. It yields the protein CASSFQGFEPQHF.

This clonotype showed up many times. The rearrangement links TRBV7-8 to TRBJ2-5; a weak D match, TRBD2 (5 bases). Germline loops: CDR1 SGHVS, CDR2 FQNEAQ. Between the trimmed V and J ends, which lost 8 bases and 0 bases, there was a span of 13 bases. The CDR3 has 14 amino acids. In nucleotides, the CDR3 is TGTGCCAGCCGTTCCCCGGGGTACCAAGAGACCCAGTACTTC. As protein: CASRSPGYQETQYF.

This sequence joins TRBV27 and TRBJ2-7; D not resolved. This CDR3 contains 15 residues. In germline, CDR1 is MNHEY, CDR2 SMNVEV (reference sequence). Trimming shortened V by 3 bases and J by 0 bases, and 12 bases separated the two germline ends. CDR3 nucleotide sequence: TGTGCCAGCAGTTTGAGCCTCTCAAGCTCCTACGAGCAGTACTTC. Amino acid sequence: CASSLSLSSSYEQYF.